Following are 14 T cell receptor beta chains from one sample sequenced in a study of blood T cell repertoires in COVID-19. Libraries were prepared by immunoSEQ multiplex PCR; TCRdb keeps only in-frame clonotypes and omits some of them. The profile shows approximately 210,000 clones, about 89% of them singletons. The sample comprised PBMCs or T cells enriched from blood (not recorded which). The receptor set was obtained from a woman aged 18-30 years who had recovered from COVID-19.

The chain links TRBV3-1 (or the pseudogene TRBV3-2) to TRBJ2-1; 10 bases are shared with TRBD2. The CDR3 spans 18 residues. The ends lost 0 bases at V and 0 bases at J; junction bases unmatched: 5. From germline, CDR1 is LGHDT and CDR2 YNNKEL (reference sequence). This chain's CDR3 is CASSQDASGGLSYNEQFF. Written as DNA, the CDR3 is TGTGCCAGCAGCCAAGACGCTAGCGGGGGCCTCTCCTACAATGAGCAGTTCTTC.

The J gene is TRBJ2-7, the V gene TRBV9, with D perhaps TRBD1 (5 bases). CDR3 length: 12 residues. CDR1 is SGDLS, CDR2 YYNGEE, per germline. V dropped 4 bases and J dropped 2 bases, with 7 bases sitting between them. In DNA form, the CDR3 reads TGTGCCAGCAGCAGGGGCCCCTACGAGCAGTACTTC. This translates into CASSRGPYEQYF.

This clone was seen a single time. The genes are TRBV18 and TRBJ2-3, with 8 nucleotides matching TRBD1. Germline V CDR1 and CDR2: KGHSH, LQKENI. J gave up 9 bases and V 6 bases, and 17 bases lay outside the gene matches. The CDR3 has 16 residues. CDR3 amino acids: CASSSETGAKRWTQYF. DNA of the CDR3: TGTGCCAGCTCGTCCGAGACAGGGGCGAAGCGGTGGACGCAGTATTTT.

The rearrangement links TRBV5-4 to TRBJ2-5, with D possibly matching TRBD1 (5 bases). Looked up from germline, CDR1 is SGHNT and CDR2 is YYREEE (reference sequence). The CDR3 runs 14 residues. Trimming took off 1 base at V and 1 base at J, with 8 bases between the two ends. DNA of the CDR3: TGTGCCAGCAGCTTGCAGGACATCCAAGAGACCCAGTACTTC. Encoded protein: CASSLQDIQETQYF.

The J gene is TRBJ1-6, the V gene TRBV5-1; 9 nucleotides agree with TRBD1. Germline CDR1 SGHRS, CDR2 YFSETQ. The CDR3 sequence is 14 residues long. Germline trimming cut 5 bases from V and 8 bases from J; bases unmatched to any gene: 5. The CDR3 DNA is TGCGCCAGCAGTACCGGGACAGGGTATTCACCCCTCCACTTT. Translation gives CASSTGTGYSPLHF.

The chain carries TRBV30 and TRBJ2-6; D is unresolved. Germline CDR1 reads GTSNPN; CDR2 reads SVGIG (reference sequence). V shed 6 bases and J shed 1 base, with 4 bases lying between them. This CDR3 has 12 amino acids. CDR3 amino acids: CACLSGANVLTF. The CDR3 DNA is TGTGCCTGCCTTTCTGGGGCCAACGTCCTGACTTTC.

The rearrangement links TRBV24-1 to TRBJ1-2, with D possibly TRBD1 on 5 matching bases. V lost 4 bases and J 8 bases, leaving 25 bases between the germline ends. CDR1 and CDR2 (germline): KGHDR, SFDVKD. The CDR3 runs to 17 residues. CDR3 sequence: CATSEGGGGDGFRGYTF. The CDR3 bases are TGTGCCACCAGTGAAGGCGGGGGGGGAGACGGATTTAGGGGCTACACCTTC.

The chain combines TRBV7-2 with TRBJ2-3, with TRBD2 identical over 8 bases. V lost 8 bases to trimming and J lost 4 bases; unmatched junction nucleotides: 8. The CDR3 has 14 amino acids. CDR1 SGHTA and CDR2 FQGNSA come from the germline V gene. This chain's CDR3 is CASRGGFRADTQYF. The CDR3 DNA follows: TGTGCCAGCCGCGGGGGGTTTAGGGCAGATACGCAGTATTTT. The full variable domain, completed using reference TRBV7-2 and TRBJ2-3, is GAGVSQSPSNKVTEKGKDVELRCDPISGHTALYWYRQSLGQGLEFLIYFQGNSAPDKSGLPSDRFSAERTGGSVSTLTIQRTQQEDSAVYLCASRGGFRADTQYFGPGTRLTVL.

The chain combines TRBV4-1 with TRBJ1-2, with 7 bases that match TRBD1. CDR3 size: 13 residues. The J segment lost 7 bases and the V segment lost 5 bases, leaving 7 bases of the junction unmatched. CDR1 MGHRA and CDR2 YSYEKL come from the germline V gene. This CDR3 is CASSDREASGYTF. CDR3 in DNA: TGCGCCAGCAGCGACAGGGAGGCAAGTGGCTACACCTTC.

This chain links TRBV6-5 with TRBJ2-5, with D possibly TRBD1 on 7 matching bases. V shed 4 bases and J shed 2 bases, with 14 bases lying between them. Per germline, CDR1 MNHEY and CDR2 SVGAGI. This CDR3 region has 15 residues. The CDR3 reads CASSSLTGRQETQYF. CDR3 sequence (DNA): TGTGCCAGCAGTTCCCTGACAGGGAGGCAAGAGACCCAGTACTTC.

This clone was recorded a few times. A much larger clone differs by one base, so this may be a read error. Additional DNA sequences in this sample encode the identical CDR3. The chain combines TRBV7-6 with TRBJ2-2; 10 bases match TRBD2. This CDR3 has 17 residues. Germline values: CDR1 SGHVS, CDR2 FNYEAQ. With 1 base clipped from V and 7 bases from J, the junction kept 9 bases outside the gene matches. CDR3 nucleotide sequence: TGTGCCAGCAGCTTAGAAGCGGGGGGGCTCATGGGCGGGGAGCTGTTTTTT. Protein product: CASSLEAGGLMGGELFF.

V is TRBV6-5 and J is TRBJ2-1; tentative D call: TRBD2 (5 bases). V shed 6 bases and J shed 10 bases, with 19 bases lying between them. The CDR3 covers 14 residues. Germline V gene data show CDR1 as MNHEY and CDR2 as SVGAGI. The CDR3 region has the DNA TGTGCCAGCAGCACTACCCCGATTCCGGGGGAGCAGTTCTTC. This translates into CASSTTPIPGEQFF.

This clone appeared once. The rearrangement joins TRBV7-9 to TRBJ2-5, with 10 bases fitting TRBD2. The CDR3 spans 17 residues. Per germline, CDR1 SEHNR and CDR2 FQNEAQ (reference sequence). Trimming removed 5 bases from V and 3 bases from J; junction bases left unmatched: 12. CDR3 DNA: TGTGCCAGCAGCCCGCAACGTTCCGGACTAGCGGAAGAGACCCAGTACTTC. This translates into CASSPQRSGLAEETQYF.

The chain employs TRBV18 and TRBJ1-1, with D tentatively TRBD1 (5 bases). The germline CDR1 and CDR2 sequences are KGHSH and LQKENI. The V end lost 6 bases, the J end lost 2 bases, and 10 bases lay between the germline ends. The CDR3 length is 13 residues. The CDR3 region has the DNA TGTGCCAGCTCCCAAGGACAAAACACTGAAGCTTTCTTT. It yields the protein CASSQGQNTEAFF. Based on the CDR3 plus reference TRBV18 and TRBJ1-1, the full variable domain is NAGVMQNPRHLVRRRGQEARLRCSPMKGHSHVYWYRQLPEEGLKFMVYLQKENIIDESGMPKERFSAEFPKEGPSILRIQQVVRGDSAAYFCASSQGQNTEAFFGQGTRLTVV.